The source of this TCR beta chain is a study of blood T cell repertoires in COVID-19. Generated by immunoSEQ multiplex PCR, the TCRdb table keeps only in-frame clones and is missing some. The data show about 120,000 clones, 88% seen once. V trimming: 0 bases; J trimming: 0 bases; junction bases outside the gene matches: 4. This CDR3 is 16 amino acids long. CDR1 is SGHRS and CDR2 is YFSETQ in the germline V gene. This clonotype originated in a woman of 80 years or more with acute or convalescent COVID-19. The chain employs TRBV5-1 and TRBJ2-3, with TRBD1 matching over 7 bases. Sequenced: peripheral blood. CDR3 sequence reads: CASSLGGTVSTDTQYF. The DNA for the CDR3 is TGCGCCAGCAGCTTGGGGGGGACAGTCAGCACAGATACGCAGTATTTT.